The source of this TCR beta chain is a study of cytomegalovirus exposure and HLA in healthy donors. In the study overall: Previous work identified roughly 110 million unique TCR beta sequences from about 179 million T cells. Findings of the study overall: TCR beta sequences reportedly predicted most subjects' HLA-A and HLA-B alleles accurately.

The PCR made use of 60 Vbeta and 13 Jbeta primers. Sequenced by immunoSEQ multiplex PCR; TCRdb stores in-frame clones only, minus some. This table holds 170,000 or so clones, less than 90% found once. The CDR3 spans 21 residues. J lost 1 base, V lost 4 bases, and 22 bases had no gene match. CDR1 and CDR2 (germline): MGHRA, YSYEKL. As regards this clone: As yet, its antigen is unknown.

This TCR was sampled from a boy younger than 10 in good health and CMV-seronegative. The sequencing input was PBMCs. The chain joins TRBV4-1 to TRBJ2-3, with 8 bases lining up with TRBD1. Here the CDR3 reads CASSPRSSPSGGQGRTDTQYF. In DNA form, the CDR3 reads TGCGCCAGCAGCCCCAGATCCTCCCCCTCTGGCGGACAGGGCCGCACAGATACGCAGTATTTT.